The 32 T cell receptor beta chains listed next were all sequenced from one sample in a study of blood T cells in healthy people across ages. Together with a sample-barcoded 5' primer, a J-beta primer mix was included in a second PCR lasting roughly 6 to 12 cycles. MiXCR, run by TCRdb on the 5' RACE reads, gives a single entry per CDR3 protein. The sample includes hundreds of thousands of distinct CDR3 sequences, roughly 50% seen only once; the top ten take about 26%. What was sequenced was blood. The receptor source for this set is a man in his forties in good health.

The chain recombines TRBV5-5 with TRBJ2-1; TRBD2 matches at 11 bases. CDR1 SGHKS and CDR2 YYEKEE come from the germline V gene (reference sequence). The CDR3 length is 15 residues. V was clipped by 5 bases and J by 6 bases; unmatched bases: 7. CDR3 bases: TGTGCCAGCAGTCCACTAGCGGGAGCGTTCAATGAGCAGTTCTTC. Translating gives CASSPLAGAFNEQFF. The full variable domain, with the rest looked up from reference TRBV5-5 and TRBJ2-1, is DAGVTQSPTHLIKTRGQQVTLRCSPISGHKSVSWYQQVLGQGPQFIFQYYEKEERGRGNFPDRFSARQFPNYSSELNVNALLLGDSALYLCASSPLAGAFNEQFFGPGTRLTVL.

The chain employs TRBV15 and TRBJ2-5; D not certain. The DNA end lines up better with TRBJ2-7; the J call may be wrong. The length of the CDR3 is 22 residues. The germline gives CDR1 LNHNV, CDR2 YYDKDF (reference sequence). The DNA of the CDR3 is TGTGCCACCAGCAGAGAATCCGTTTTACCACACTGGCCACCAATGCACACGTACGAGCAGTACTTC. It yields the protein CATSRESVLPHWPPMHTYEQYF.

This clonotype was counted a few times. In DNA, the CDR3 is TGTGCCACCAGTCTCCAGGGCGAGCAGTACTTC. Encoded protein: CATSLQGEQYF. The J gene is TRBJ2-7, the V gene TRBV24-1; D is perhaps TRBD1 (5 bases). This CDR3 has 11 amino acids. Germline CDR1 is KGHDR and CDR2 is SFDVKD. V dropped 6 bases and J dropped 6 bases, with 8 bases sitting between them.

The rearrangement joins TRBV28 to TRBJ1-2; maybe TRBD1 (6 bases). The germline CDR1 and CDR2 sequences are MDHEN and SYDVKM. V shed 8 bases and J shed 4 bases, with 11 bases lying between them. The CDR3 is 12 amino acids. CDR3 residues: CASVTGLYGYTF. For the CDR3, the DNA is TGTGCCAGCGTCACAGGGCTCTATGGCTACACCTTC.

V gene TRBV27 combines with J gene TRBJ2-3; a weak D match, TRBD2 (5 bases). V lost 5 bases to trimming and J lost 0 bases, with 12 bases between them. Germline loops: CDR1 MNHEY, CDR2 SMNVEV (reference sequence). The CDR3 is made up of 15 amino acids. The CDR3 nucleotides read TGTGCCAGCAGTGACGGGGTACATAGCACAGATACGCAGTATTTT. It yields the protein CASSDGVHSTDTQYF.

The chain has TRBV9 and TRBJ1-2; the D gene is possibly TRBD1 (6 bases). The CDR3 has 18 residues. Germline values: CDR1 SGDLS, CDR2 YYNGEE. V was shortened by 4 bases and J by 7 bases, with 29 bases between the two germline ends. The CDR3 sequence is CASSLLGSSKIRGGGYTF. CDR3 DNA sequence: TGTGCCAGCAGCCTCCTTGGTTCCTCAAAAATCAGGGGTGGTGGCTACACCTTC.

The chain has TRBV29-1 and TRBJ2-5; D uncertain. With the DNA end fitting TRBJ2-4 better, the J assignment may be wrong. Per the germline V gene, CDR1 is SQVTM and CDR2 is ANQGSEA. The CDR3 consists of 14 residues. The CDR3 spells CSVETRLAKNIQYF. CDR3 coding DNA: TGCAGCGTTGAAACCCGTCTAGCCAAAAACATTCAGTACTTC.

This clonotype was recorded a few times. The chain combines TRBV12-3 or TRBV12-4 with TRBJ2-4; D may match TRBD1 or TRBD2 (6 bases each). The J call is doubtful: the DNA matches TRBJ2-7 better. The CDR3 extends over 19 amino acids. The CDR3 region is CASSPLPPGHSQRVYEQYF. CDR3 nucleotides: TGTGCCAGCAGTCCCCTCCCTCCGGGACACTCACAGCGGGTCTACGAGCAGTACTTC.

The V call is TRBV20-1, the J call TRBJ2-3; TRBD2 aligns across 11 bases. With 3 bases clipped from V and 5 bases from J, the junction kept 16 bases outside the gene matches. The germline CDR1 and CDR2 sequences are DFQATT and SNEGSKA (reference sequence). This CDR3 spans 18 amino acids. The CDR3 bases are TGCAGTGCTAGTGGGTCGATATTAGCGGGGGGGACAGAAGATACGCAGTATTTT. Protein sequence: CSASGSILAGGTEDTQYF.

This clonotype came up a few times. The chain has TRBV20-1 and TRBJ2-7; D gene uncertain. The length of the CDR3 is 14 residues. Germline V CDR1 and CDR2: DFQATT, SNEGSKA (reference sequence). The germline V and J ends were trimmed by 1 base and 2 bases, with 12 bases remaining between them. The CDR3 DNA follows: TGCAGTGCTAGAGCTCACACAGAAACCTACGAGCAGTACTTC. It codes for CSARAHTETYEQYF.

This rearrangement joins TRBV6-2 or TRBV6-3 to TRBJ1-5, with D uncertain. The V end lost 6 bases, the J end lost 0 bases, and 12 bases lay between the germline ends. The CDR3 covers 15 residues. Germline loops: CDR1 MNHEY, CDR2 SVGEGT. The DNA for the CDR3 is TGTGCCAGCAGCCCCGCCGTGGGTAGCAATCAGCCCCAGCATTTT. Amino acids: CASSPAVGSNQPQHF.

The V call is TRBV7-9, the J call TRBJ2-2; 7 nucleotides align to TRBD1. The CDR3 has 17 residues. Germline V gene data show CDR1 as SEHNR and CDR2 as FQNEAQ (reference sequence). Trimming cost V 1 base and J 0 bases; bases outside gene matches: 5. CDR3 loop: CASSLVDTGANTGELFF. The CDR3 DNA reads TGTGCCAGCAGCTTAGTCGATACAGGGGCGAACACCGGGGAGCTGTTTTTT.

This clonotype has only a few counts. The chain couples TRBV10-3 to TRBJ2-7; 8 bases fit TRBD2. V lost 2 bases and J lost 1; bases outside the gene matches: 4. CDR1 is ENHRY and CDR2 is SYGVKD in the germline V gene. The CDR3 extends over 15 amino acids. The CDR3 DNA sequence: TGTGCCATCAGTGAGAGGGCGGGAGGTTCCTACGAGCAGTACTTC. Amino acids: CAISERAGGSYEQYF.

The chain recombines TRBV20-1 with TRBJ2-2, with unresolved D. CDR1 and CDR2 (germline): DFQATT, SNEGSKA (reference sequence). V lost 3 bases and J 6 bases, leaving 11 bases between the germline ends. The CDR3 extends over 13 amino acids. The CDR3 bases are TGCAGTGCTAGGCTCGGTAGGGCCGGGGAGCTGTTTTTT. The encoded protein is CSARLGRAGELFF.

This clonotype appeared once. The gene calls are TRBV5-8 and TRBJ2-5; weak D call: TRBD2 (6 bases). The V gene lost 2 bases and the J gene lost 0 bases, with 14 bases spanning the gap. Germline-derived CDR1 and CDR2 are SGHTS and YDEGEE. This CDR3 has 16 residues. The CDR3 DNA reads TGTGCCAGCAGCTTAAAGCGGGCCCCGTACCAAGAGACCCAGTACTTC. Translation gives CASSLKRAPYQETQYF.

The chain joins TRBV7-2 to TRBJ1-1, with D possibly TRBD1 on 5 matching bases. Between the trimmed V and J ends, which lost 5 bases and 7 bases, there was a span of 14 bases. The CDR3 has 13 amino acids. Germline CDR1 is SGHTA and CDR2 is FQGNSA. The CDR3 nucleotides are TGTGCCAGCAGCGCCCGGAGGGGATATGAAGCTTTCTTT. Its protein product is CASSARRGYEAFF.

The V call is TRBV18, the J call TRBJ2-7; 10 nucleotides match TRBD1. V lost 8 bases and J lost 5; bases outside the gene matches: 9. The germline gives CDR1 KGHSH, CDR2 LQKENI. The CDR3 spans 14 residues. CDR3: CASTDRGLSHEQYF. The CDR3 coding sequence is TGTGCCAGCACCGACAGGGGGCTTTCCCACGAGCAGTACTTC. The whole variable domain, remainder taken from reference TRBV18 and TRBJ2-7, is NAGVMQNPRHLVRRRGQEARLRCSPMKGHSHVYWYRQLPEEGLKFMVYLQKENIIDESGMPKERFSAEFPKEGPSILRIQQVVRGDSAAYFCASTDRGLSHEQYFGPGTRLTVT.

The table lists this clonotype with a few counts. V is TRBV11-2 and J is TRBJ1-4; 9 bases align to TRBD1. V dropped 2 bases and J dropped 2; count of bases not matched to a gene: 12. Germline CDR1 and CDR2: SGHAT and FQNNGV. The CDR3 covers 19 residues. In DNA, the CDR3 is TGTGCCAGCAGCTTACAACCCGGACAGGGGTATTTCACTAATGAAAAACTGTTTTTT. The encoded protein is CASSLQPGQGYFTNEKLFF.

The V call is TRBV21-1, the J call TRBJ2-4; TRBD1 was called by the table and not checked on the DNA. TRBV21-1 is annotated as a pseudogene. The CDR3 is 18 residues long. CDR3 protein: CASSKEGGEQVAKNIQYF. Here the CDR3 DNA reads TGTGCCAGCAGCAAAGAGGGGGGCGAACAGGTAGCCAAAAACATTCAGTACTTC.

There are a few counts of this clonotype. This chain joins TRBV7-3 and TRBJ1-4; D uncertain. With 2 bases removed from V and 10 bases from J, the gap between germline ends came to 11 bases. The CDR3 loop spans 13 amino acids. Germline-derived CDR1 and CDR2 are SGHTA and FQGTGA. The CDR3 DNA reads as TGTGCCAGCAGCTTATCAGAAGGTGGAAAACTGTTTTTT. It specifies CASSLSEGGKLFF.

This clonotype has just a few counts. CDR3 residues: CSASRPRLAGQETQYF. CDR3 bases: TGCAGTGCTAGCCGTCCCAGACTAGCGGGGCAAGAGACCCAGTACTTC. The V gene is TRBV20-1, the J gene TRBJ2-5; 11 bases are a match to TRBD2. CDR1 and CDR2 from the germline V gene are DFQATT and SNEGSKA (reference sequence). This CDR3 spans 16 amino acids. Trimming took 3 bases from V and 2 from J; bases not matched to a gene: 8.

As regards this clonotype: The germline gene is not matched at one end of the junction; a read error may be the cause. This chain links TRBV28 with TRBJ2-7; 8 bases are shared with TRBD1. The CDR3 consists of 14 residues. The germline CDR1 and CDR2 sequences are MDHEN and SYDVKM. The CDR3: CSSSPRGLAYEQYF. CDR3 in DNA: TGTTCCAGCAGTCCCAGGGGGCTGGCCTACGAGCAGTACTTC.

The chain uses TRBV27 and TRBJ1-4; D unresolved. Trimming took 6 bases from V and 7 from J, leaving 15 bases between them. The germline V gene has CDR1 MNHEY and CDR2 SMNVEV (reference sequence). The CDR3 contains 14 residues. CDR3 loop: CASSPPIKGEKLFF. For the CDR3, the DNA is TGTGCCAGCAGCCCACCTATAAAGGGTGAAAAACTGTTTTTT.

This clonotype was seen repeatedly, ten times or more. V is TRBV5-1 and J is TRBJ2-3; D ambiguous. Trimming stripped 7 bases from V and 0 bases from J, with 12 bases between. CDR1 and CDR2 (germline): SGHRS, YFSETQ. The CDR3 is made up of 14 amino acids. The CDR3, as DNA: TGCGCCAGCGGAATCGAGGCTAGCACAGATACGCAGTATTTT. This gives the protein CASGIEASTDTQYF.

V and J are TRBV5-1 and TRBJ2-4; 7 bases are shared with TRBD1. The end of the DNA aligns better with TRBJ2-7, so the J call may be wrong. This CDR3 is built from 14 residues. The germline V gene encodes CDR1 SGHRS and CDR2 YFSETQ. In nucleotides, the CDR3 is TGCGCCAGCAGCGTGGACAGGCCCAACTACGAGCAGTACTTC. It is translated as CASSVDRPNYEQYF.

The V and J genes are TRBV28 and TRBJ1-1; tentatively, D is TRBD1 (6 bases). There are 16 residues in the CDR3. V lost 2 bases and J 1 base, leaving 14 bases between the germline ends. Germline V gives CDR1 MDHEN, CDR2 SYDVKM. Here the CDR3 DNA reads TGTGCCAGCAGTTTAGGGACAATAGGACCGAACACTGAAGCTTTCTTT. It encodes CASSLGTIGPNTEAFF.

This chain uses TRBV6-1 with TRBJ2-7, with D unresolved. The CDR3 covers 17 residues. The V end lost 0 bases, the J end lost 4 bases, and 19 bases lay between the germline ends. CDR1 and CDR2 (germline): MNHNS, SASEGT. The CDR3 DNA follows: TGTGCCAGCAGTGAAGCGTTGCCTTCGCTCCACGAATACGAGCAGTACTTC. This translates into CASSEALPSLHEYEQYF.

This chain joins TRBV28 and TRBJ2-1; TRBD2 agrees at 10 bases. Germline lookup yields CDR1 MDHEN and CDR2 SYDVKM. CDR3 size: 15 residues. Germline trimming cut 6 bases from V and 5 bases from J; bases unmatched to any gene: 7. The CDR3 nucleotides are TGTGCCAGCAGGGCGAGCGGGGGGGCGAACAATGAGCAGTTCTTC. This encodes CASRASGGANNEQFF.

This clonotype showed up just a few times. The V call is TRBV2, the J call TRBJ1-2; maybe TRBD1 (5 bases). Trimming removed 2 bases at V and 0 bases at J, with 16 bases between. This CDR3 has 17 amino acids. Germline V gene lookup returns CDR1 SNHLY and CDR2 FYNNEI. The CDR3 DNA sequence: TGTGCCAGCAGTGAACAGGGAGGGCCATCTACTAACTATGGCTACACCTTC. Translated: CASSEQGGPSTNYGYTF. Filled out from reference TRBV2 and TRBJ1-2, the complete variable domain reads EPEVTQTPSHQVTQMGQEVILRCVPISNHLYFYWYRQILGQKVEFLVSFYNNEISEKSEIFDDQFSVERPDGSNFTLKIRSTKLEDSAMYFCASSEQGGPSTNYGYTFGSGTRLTVV.

The chain couples TRBV20-1 to TRBJ2-7; TRBD2 matches at 7 bases. CDR1 is DFQATT, CDR2 SNEGSKA, per germline (reference sequence). The CDR3 runs 13 residues. V was clipped by 5 bases and J by 5 bases; unmatched bases: 9. The CDR3 region is CSAALGGIHEQYF. The CDR3 nucleotides are TGCAGTGCTGCCTTGGGGGGGATCCACGAGCAGTACTTC.

V gene TRBV6-1 combines with J gene TRBJ2-5; D is unresolved. With 3 bases removed from V and 1 base from J, the gap between germline ends came to 9 bases. Looked up from germline, CDR1 is MNHNS and CDR2 is SASEGT. This CDR3 is 14 amino acids long. CDR3 sequence (DNA): TGTGCCAGCAGTGACACCTTCGGCCAAGAGACCCAGTACTTC. As protein: CASSDTFGQETQYF.

The rearrangement links TRBV27 to TRBJ1-1; TRBD1 might be the D (6 bases). The CDR3 is 15 amino acids. Trimming stripped 5 bases from V and 7 bases from J, with 20 bases between. Germline loops: CDR1 MNHEY, CDR2 SMNVEV (reference sequence). In nucleotides, the CDR3 is TGTGCCAGCAGTGCGGGACACAGGATTACCAGTGAAGCTTTCTTT. Translation gives CASSAGHRITSEAFF.